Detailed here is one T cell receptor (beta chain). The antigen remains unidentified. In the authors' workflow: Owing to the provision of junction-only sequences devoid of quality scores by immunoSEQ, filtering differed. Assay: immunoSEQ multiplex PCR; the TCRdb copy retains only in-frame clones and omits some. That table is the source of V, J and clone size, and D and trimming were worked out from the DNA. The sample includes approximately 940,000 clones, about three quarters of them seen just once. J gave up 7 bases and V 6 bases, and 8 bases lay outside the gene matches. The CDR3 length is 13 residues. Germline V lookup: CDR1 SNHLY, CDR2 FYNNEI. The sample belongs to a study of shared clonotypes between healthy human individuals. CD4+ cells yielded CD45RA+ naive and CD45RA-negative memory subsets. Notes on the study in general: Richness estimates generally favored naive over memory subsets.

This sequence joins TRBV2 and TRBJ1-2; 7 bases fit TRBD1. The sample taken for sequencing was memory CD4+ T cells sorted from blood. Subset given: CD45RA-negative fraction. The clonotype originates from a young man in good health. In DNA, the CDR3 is TGTGCCAGCAGACCGGGACAGACCTCTGGCTACACCTTC. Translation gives CASRPGQTSGYTF. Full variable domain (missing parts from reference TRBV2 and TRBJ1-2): EPEVTQTPSHQVTQMGQEVILRCVPISNHLYFYWYRQILGQKVEFLVSFYNNEISEKSEIFDDQFSVERPDGSNFTLKIRSTKLEDSAMYFCASRPGQTSGYTFGSGTRLTVV.